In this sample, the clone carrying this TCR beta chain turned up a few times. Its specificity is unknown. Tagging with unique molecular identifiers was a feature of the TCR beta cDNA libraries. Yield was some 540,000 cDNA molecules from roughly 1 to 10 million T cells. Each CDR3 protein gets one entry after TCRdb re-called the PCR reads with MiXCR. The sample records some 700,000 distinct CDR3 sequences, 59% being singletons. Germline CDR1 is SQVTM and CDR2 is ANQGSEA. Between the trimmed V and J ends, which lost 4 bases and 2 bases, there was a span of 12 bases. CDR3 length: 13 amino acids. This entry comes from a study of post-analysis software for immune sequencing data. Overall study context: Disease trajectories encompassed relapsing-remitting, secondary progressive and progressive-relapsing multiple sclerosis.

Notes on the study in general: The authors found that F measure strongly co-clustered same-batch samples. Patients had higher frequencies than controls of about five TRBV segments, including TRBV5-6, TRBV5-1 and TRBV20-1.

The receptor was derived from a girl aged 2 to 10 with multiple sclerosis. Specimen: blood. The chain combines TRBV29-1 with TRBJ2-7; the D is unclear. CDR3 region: CSVGRKETYEQYF. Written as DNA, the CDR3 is TGCAGCGTTGGAAGAAAGGAGACCTACGAGCAGTACTTC.